These 6 T cell receptor beta chains were all obtained from the same sample, sequenced in a study of T cell responses to AZD1222 COVID-19 vaccine. The repertoire was sequenced with immunoSEQ multiplex PCR; TCRdb's copy has only in-frame clones and lacks some. The sample consists of over 150,000 clones, 88% of them appearing once. The source material was peripheral blood, sampled on day 0 of AZD1222 vaccination. The receptors derive from an adult in good health.

This chain uses TRBV3-1 (or the pseudogene TRBV3-2) with TRBJ1-1; D uncertain. The CDR3 is made up of 12 amino acids. Per the germline V gene, CDR1 is LGHDT and CDR2 is YNNKEL (reference sequence). Trimming pared 3 bases from V and 5 bases from J, leaving 7 bases between. CDR3 sequence: CASSHGRTEAFF. DNA for the CDR3: TGTGCCAGCAGCCACGGGAGGACTGAAGCTTTCTTT.

The chain has TRBV2 and TRBJ1-2; TRBD1 is a possible D gene (5 bases). Per germline, CDR1 SNHLY and CDR2 FYNNEI. V was shortened by 3 bases and J by 3 bases, with 14 bases between the two germline ends. CDR3 length: 15 residues. CDR3 nucleotide sequence: TGTGCCAGCAGTGAGCAGAGGGGAAAGCACTATGGCTACACCTTC. Translation: CASSEQRGKHYGYTF.

The gene calls are TRBV7-9 and TRBJ1-2; no definite D call. The CDR3 extends over 12 amino acids. Germline CDR1 SEHNR, CDR2 FQNEAQ (reference sequence). Trimming took off 1 base at V and 8 bases at J, with 8 bases between the two ends. Here the CDR3 DNA reads TGTGCCAGCAGCTTAGGGGGAAGGGGCTACACCTTC. Translating it yields CASSLGGRGYTF.

V usage is TRBV30 and J usage is TRBJ1-6; 7 positions agree with TRBD1. The V gene's germline CDR1 is GTSNPN and CDR2 SVGIG (reference sequence). The CDR3 has 14 residues. The junction had 7 bases not matched to a gene; V was cut back by 3 bases and J by 8 bases. In nucleotides, the CDR3 is TGTGCCTGGAGCCCTACCAGGGGGTATTCACCCCTCCACTTT. This translates into CAWSPTRGYSPLHF.

The CDR3 region is CASTAGPAGTDTQYF. The DNA for the CDR3 is TGTGCCAGCACCGCAGGTCCGGCGGGCACAGATACGCAGTATTTT. The genes are TRBV9 and TRBJ2-3, with D unclear. V lost 6 bases and J 1 base, leaving 15 bases between the germline ends. Germline CDR1 and CDR2: SGDLS and YYNGEE. The CDR3 totals 15 residues.

This clone was seen only once. This sequence joins TRBV5-4 and TRBJ1-2; a weak D match, TRBD1 (5 bases). Trimming left V 3 bases short and J 8 bases short, with 20 bases between. The germline V gene encodes CDR1 SGHNT and CDR2 YYREEE (reference sequence). CDR3 length: 15 residues. This CDR3 reads CASSSPLVAGRGYTF. CDR3 in DNA: TGTGCCAGCAGCTCCCCATTGGTGGCAGGGAGAGGCTACACCTTC. Full variable domain (outside the CDR3, taken from reference TRBV5-4 and TRBJ1-2): ETGVTQSPTHLIKTRGQQVTLRCSSQSGHNTVSWYQQALGQGPQFIFQYYREEENGRGNFPPRFSGLQFPNYSSELNVNALELDDSALYLCASSSPLVAGRGYTFGSGTRLTVV.